These T cell receptor beta chains were read from a single sample in a study of shared clonotypes between healthy human individuals. The assay was immunoSEQ multiplex PCR, and TCRdb's table has in-frame clones only and misses some. The sample contains 2 million to 2.5 million clones, around 92% of which appear only once. Material: naive CD4+ T cells from PBMCs. These receptors came from a young man in good health. Some clones in this sample may be carry-over from other donors' samples. Each CDR3 is given with its conserved first and last residue. A D gene is named only where the DNA matches it firmly. Clone size is not always given. Where it is, it says once, few, many or a class for expanded clones.

J,size,D,V,DNA,CDR3
TRBJ2-5,.,.,TRBV6-5,TGTGCCAGCAGTTTGGGGTTTGAGACCCAGTACTTC,CASSLGFETQYF
TRBJ1-3,.,.,TRBV6-5,TGTGCCAGCAGTTACTCGACTACCACGGGGGGAAACACCATATATTTT,CASSYSTTTGGNTIYF
TRBJ2-1,.,.,TRBV5-4,TGTGCCAGCACCCCGCGGACTGGAAACAATGAGCAGTTCTTC,CASTPRTGNNEQFF
TRBJ2-7,.,TRBD1,TRBV4-1,TGCGCCAGCAGCCAAGGTTGGGGACAGATGTTCTACGAGCAGTACTTC,CASSQGWGQMFYEQYF
TRBJ2-3,.,.,TRBV7-2,TGTGCCAGCAGCTACGCGGCGGTCGGGGGAGATACGCAGTATTTT,CASSYAAVGGDTQYF
TRBJ2-5,once,.,TRBV7-3,TGTGCCAGCAGCCGGGGCCTACAAGAGACCCAGTACTTC,CASSRGLQETQYF
TRBJ1-4,.,TRBD1,TRBV5-1,TGCGCCAGCAGCCCTAACCGGGACAGGGATGGAAAACTGTTTTTT,CASSPNRDRDGKLFF
TRBJ2-2,few,.,TRBV7-2,TGTGCCAGCAGCTTAGACCTCACCGGGGAGCTGTTTTTT,CASSLDLTGELFF
TRBJ2-5,.,TRBD1,TRBV7-9,TGTGCCAGCAGCGACAGAGGGGGCCGCGAGTCCCAGTACTTC,CASSDRGGRESQYF
TRBJ2-5,.,TRBD2,TRBV5-1,TGCGCCAGCAGCACGACTAGCAGAGAGACCCAGTACTTC,CASSTTSRETQYF
TRBJ1-4,.,.,TRBV5-5,TGTGCCAGCAGCTTGGGATTTCGGGGCAGGGGAAACGAAAAACTGTTTTTT,CASSLGFRGRGNEKLFF
TRBJ2-3,once,.,TRBV30,TGTGCCTGGAGTGGAGGTTACAGCACAGATACGCAGTATTTT,CAWSGGYSTDTQYF
TRBJ1-3,few,.,TRBV28,TGTGCCAGCAGTTTACTGGGAAACACCATATATTTT,CASSLLGNTIYF
TRBJ1-5,.,TRBD1,TRBV28,TGTGCCAGTAGCAGGGGGCGGGAACAGCCCCAGCATTTT,CASSRGREQPQHF
TRBJ2-1,.,.,TRBV5-1,TGCGCCAGCAGCCCACCCGGGACTTACAACAATGAGCAGTTCTTC,CASSPPGTYNNEQFF
TRBJ2-1,.,TRBD2,TRBV25-1,TGTGCCAGCACCCCCCGAGTAGCGGGAGGTTTAGGCAATGAGCAGTTCTTC,CASTPRVAGGLGNEQFF
TRBJ2-7,.,.,TRBV9,TGTGCCAGCAGCCTAAACGGAGGGGACGAGCAGTACTTC,CASSLNGGDEQYF
TRBJ2-3,.,.,TRBV5-1,TGCGCCAGCAGCTTGGCTAGCGTAACAGATACGCAGTATTTT,CASSLASVTDTQYF
TRBJ2-5,.,.,TRBV29-1,TGCAGCGTGGGGCCGACAGGAGCGATCCAAGAGACCCAGTACTTC,CSVGPTGAIQETQYF
TRBJ2-2,.,TRBD2,TRBV7-9,TGTGCCAGCAGCTCAAGACTAGCGGGACTCACCGGGGAGCTGTTTTTT,CASSSRLAGLTGELFF
TRBJ2-7,.,.,TRBV9,TGTGCCAGCAGCGTGGAAGACGAGCAGTACTTC,CASSVEDEQYF
TRBJ2-3,.,.,TRBV9,TGTGCCAGCAGCGCCGCAGGGGAGCAGTATTTT,CASSAAGEQYF
TRBJ2-7,.,TRBD2,TRBV6-1,TGTGCCGGGGGGGAATACTACGAGCAGTACTTC,CAGGEYYEQYF
TRBJ2-2,.,TRBD1,TRBV7-2,TGTGCCAGCAGCAGGGACAGAACCACCGGGGAGCTGTTTTTT,CASSRDRTTGELFF
TRBJ1-5,few,.,TRBV6-5,TGTGCCAGCAGCCGAGACTTTAATCAGCCCCAGCATTTT,CASSRDFNQPQHF
TRBJ2-7,.,.,TRBV9,TGTGCCAGCACACGGGGACCCTACGAGCAGTACTTC,CASTRGPYEQYF
TRBJ1-2,.,TRBD1,TRBV30,TGTGCCTGGAGTGGAGACAGGGGATATGGCTACACCTTC,CAWSGDRGYGYTF
TRBJ1-1,few,TRBD1,TRBV19,TGTGCCAGTACCCCGAGTCCAGCAAGGGGAGGGGACAGGAAAAACAATGAAGCTTTCTTT,CASTPSPARGGDRKNNEAFF
TRBJ2-2,.,.,TRBV25-1,TGTGCCAGCAGTGTTCCAGGGGCGAACACCGGGGAGCTGTTTTTT,CASSVPGANTGELFF
TRBJ1-2,once,TRBD1,TRBV4-2,TGTGCCAGCAGCCTTGCCGGGACAGGGAACTATGGCTACACCTTC,CASSLAGTGNYGYTF
TRBJ2-7,.,.,TRBV7-6,TGTGCCAGCAGCCAAGAAAACAGGGTCGCCAACGAGCAGTACTTC,CASSQENRVANEQYF
TRBJ2-3,.,.,TRBV27,TGTGCCAGCAGTTTATTGGGTAGGGAGAACCCCCCCACAGATACGCAGTATTTT,CASSLLGRENPPTDTQYF
TRBJ2-3,.,.,TRBV10-3,TGTGCCATCAGTGTCGATAGCACAGATACGCAGTATTTT,CAISVDSTDTQYF